Following are 25 T cell receptor beta chains from one sample sequenced in a study of T-cell memory formation after mild COVID-19. TCRdb called the 5' RACE reads again in MiXCR, with one record for every CDR3 protein. There are 450,000 to 700,000 distinct CDR3 sequences in the sample; under 20% occur only once, and 12% lies in the top ten. The sequencing input was PBMCs or a T cell subset sorted from them (not recorded which). These receptors were obtained from an adult woman who had mild COVID-19 (a few samples of this study predate the infection). Cell type and time point are not known.

This clonotype was counted only a few times. V and J are TRBV20-1 and TRBJ1-1; 8 bases fit TRBD1. The V gene end was trimmed by 6 bases and the J gene end by 2 bases; junction bases not matched to a gene: 5. The CDR3 runs to 13 residues. CDR1 is DFQATT and CDR2 is SNEGSKA in the germline V gene (reference sequence). CDR3 residues: CSADDRGNTEAFF. The CDR3 DNA sequence: TGCAGTGCCGACGACAGGGGCAACACTGAAGCTTTCTTT.

This clonotype was counted only a few times. The rearrangement joins TRBV4-2 to TRBJ2-3; 7 nucleotides line up with TRBD1. This CDR3 spans 15 amino acids. Germline CDR1 is LGHNA and CDR2 is YNFKEQ. The J segment lost 4 bases and the V segment lost 1 base, leaving 5 bases of the junction unmatched. CDR3 protein: CASSQVSGGSDTQYF. The CDR3 DNA reads TGTGCCAGCAGCCAAGTATCAGGGGGATCAGATACGCAGTATTTT.

The chain combines TRBV18 with TRBJ2-7; TRBD1 agrees at 9 bases. CDR1 is KGHSH, CDR2 LQKENI, per germline. Trimming at V came to 3 bases and at J to 6 bases, leaving 12 bases not matched to a gene. CDR3 length: 16 residues. CDR3 bases: TGTGCCAGCTCACCTTCGCCCGGACAGGGGTTCATCGAGCAGTACTTC. Its translation: CASSPSPGQGFIEQYF. The full variable domain, in which reference TRBV18 and TRBJ2-7 provide the parts outside the CDR3, is NAGVMQNPRHLVRRRGQEARLRCSPMKGHSHVYWYRQLPEEGLKFMVYLQKENIIDESGMPKERFSAEFPKEGPSILRIQQVVRGDSAAYFCASSPSPGQGFIEQYFGPGTRLTVT.

The V and J genes are TRBV7-8 and TRBJ1-3; a weak D match, TRBD1 (6 bases). In germline, CDR1 is SGHVS, CDR2 FQNEAQ. V was pared by 5 bases and J by 0 bases, with 17 bases between. The CDR3 has 17 residues. The CDR3 reads CASSPRQEGFSGNTIYF. CDR3 nucleotide sequence: TGTGCCAGCAGCCCCCGACAGGAAGGGTTCTCTGGAAACACCATATATTTT. The entire variable domain, with the rest obtained from reference TRBV7-8 and TRBJ1-3, is as follows: GAGVSQSPRYKVAKRGQDVALRCDPISGHVSLFWYQQALGQGPEFLTYFQNEAQLDKSGLPSDRFFAERPEGSVSTLKIQRTQQEDSAVYLCASSPRQEGFSGNTIYFGEGSWLTVV.

The table lists this clonotype with a few counts. The gene calls are TRBV7-7 and TRBJ2-1; 7 nucleotides line up with TRBD2. Germline CDR1 reads SSHAT; CDR2 reads FNYEAQ (reference sequence). Trimming at V came to 5 bases and at J to 10 bases, leaving 5 bases not matched to a gene. The CDR3 runs 12 residues. The CDR3 DNA sequence: TGTGCCAGCAGCCCCTCGGGACTAGAGCAGTTCTTC. Translating it yields CASSPSGLEQFF.

This clonotype appeared a few times. V gene TRBV4-1 combines with J gene TRBJ2-7; 9 bases fit TRBD2. The germline V gene has CDR1 MGHRA and CDR2 YSYEKL. The CDR3 is 16 amino acids. The trim removed 1 base at V and 2 bases at J, leaving 6 bases unmatched. The CDR3 coding sequence is TGCGCCAGCAGCCAAGGAATAGCGGGGGAAACCTACGAGCAGTACTTC. It translates to CASSQGIAGETYEQYF.

V usage is TRBV24-1 and J usage is TRBJ2-7; D uncertain. CDR1 is KGHDR, CDR2 SFDVKD, per germline. The CDR3 is 12 amino acids. V was shortened by 2 bases and J by 6 bases, with 7 bases between the two germline ends. This CDR3 reads CATSDYLGEQYF. The CDR3 DNA reads as TGTGCCACCAGTGATTACTTGGGCGAGCAGTACTTC.

This CDR3 reads CSARLAGGLQETQYF. In DNA, the CDR3 is TGCAGTGCTCGACTAGCGGGGGGACTCCAAGAGACCCAGTACTTC. The rearrangement joins TRBV20-1 to TRBJ2-5; 13 bases line up with TRBD2. Germline assignment: CDR1 DFQATT and CDR2 SNEGSKA (reference sequence). The CDR3 has 15 amino acids. V lost 5 bases, J lost 1 base, and 4 bases stayed unmatched.

The J gene is TRBJ2-3, the V gene TRBV9; D call uncertain. This CDR3 has 15 residues. The V gene's germline CDR1 is SGDLS and CDR2 YYNGEE. V was pared by 0 bases and J by 7 bases, with 15 bases between. The CDR3 is CASSVGNSILYTQYF. The CDR3 DNA follows: TGTGCCAGCAGCGTAGGGAACAGTATCTTGTATACGCAGTATTTT.

The rearrangement joins TRBV5-6 to TRBJ2-1; 7 nucleotides match TRBD2. The V segment lost 1 base and the J segment 6 bases; nucleotides outside the gene matches: 4. CDR1 and CDR2 (germline): SGHDT, YYEEEE. The CDR3 is made up of 14 amino acids. The DNA for the CDR3 is TGTGCCAGCAGCTTGTTGGGAGGGGCCAATGAGCAGTTCTTC. It encodes CASSLLGGANEQFF.

The chain combines TRBV7-9 with TRBJ1-4; D is unresolved. The V end lost 5 bases, the J end lost 5 bases, and 15 bases lay between the germline ends. This CDR3 has 15 residues. CDR1 is SEHNR, CDR2 FQNEAQ, per germline (reference sequence). CDR3 DNA: TGTGCCAGCAGCATAGGATTAACCGAGAATGAAAAACTGTTTTTT. Its translation is CASSIGLTENEKLFF.

This sequence joins TRBV27 and TRBJ2-1; D perhaps matches TRBD2 (5 bases). The V gene's germline CDR1 is MNHEY and CDR2 SMNVEV (reference sequence). The CDR3 loop spans 16 amino acids. Trimming removed 1 base from V and 0 bases from J, with 10 bases in between. CDR3 in amino acids: CASSLLDFSSYNEQFF. The DNA of the CDR3 is TGTGCCAGCAGTTTATTGGACTTCAGCTCCTACAATGAGCAGTTCTTC.

This clonotype came up a few times. The chain uses TRBV5-1 and TRBJ2-1; 10 bases are shared with TRBD1. The CDR3 has 16 amino acids. The V gene's germline CDR1 is SGHRS and CDR2 YFSETQ. The V gene end was trimmed by 0 bases and the J gene end by 4 bases; junction bases not matched to a gene: 4. Here the CDR3 reads CASSLATGGLYNEQFF. The CDR3, as DNA: TGCGCCAGCAGCTTGGCGACAGGGGGCCTGTACAATGAGCAGTTCTTC.

The rearrangement links TRBV20-1 to TRBJ2-7; D is uncertain. The CDR3 totals 13 residues. The germline V gene has CDR1 DFQATT and CDR2 SNEGSKA (reference sequence). V was cut by 0 bases and J by 5 bases, with 11 bases left in between. The DNA for the CDR3 is TGCAGTGCTAGAGATCTTAGGAGCGACGAGCAGTACTTC. Amino acid sequence: CSARDLRSDEQYF.

This clonotype was seen at least ten times. CDR3 sequence: CASRLTVNYEQYF. As DNA, the CDR3 is TGTGCCAGCAGGCTGACTGTAAACTACGAGCAGTACTTC. J is TRBJ2-7 and V is TRBV6-5; D is unclear. Germline V gene lookup returns CDR1 MNHEY and CDR2 SVGAGI. The ends were cut back, 6 bases at V and 3 bases at J, with 12 bases in the middle. CDR3 length: 13 amino acids.

This clonotype was counted a few times. The rearrangement joins TRBV4-1 to TRBJ2-7; the match to TRBD1 covers 12 bases. Looked up from germline, CDR1 is MGHRA and CDR2 is YSYEKL. Trimming took 4 bases from V and 5 from J; bases not matched to a gene: 6. This CDR3 has 15 amino acids. In DNA, the CDR3 is TGCGCCAGCAGCCTCTCGGGACAGGGGGCGAACGAGCAGTACTTC. Amino acids: CASSLSGQGANEQYF.

The gene calls are TRBV6-5 and TRBJ2-7; 12 nucleotides match TRBD1. Germline loops: CDR1 MNHEY, CDR2 SVGAGI. This CDR3 has 14 residues. With V trimmed by 6 bases and J by 7 bases, 7 bases remained unmatched. The DNA for the CDR3 is TGTGCCAGCAGCTCGGGACAGGGGGCTGGGGAGCAGTACTTC. Amino acid sequence: CASSSGQGAGEQYF.

V is TRBV11-2 and J is TRBJ1-2; D not resolved. Germline loops: CDR1 SGHAT, CDR2 FQNNGV. Trimming removed 4 bases at V and 5 bases at J, with 11 bases between. The CDR3 sequence is 13 residues long. CDR3 in DNA: TGTGCCAGCAGCTCTCCCCCGGGGTATGGCTACACCTTC. Translation gives CASSSPPGYGYTF.

This clonotype has just a few counts. The gene calls are TRBV7-9 and TRBJ2-4; the D gene is possibly TRBD2 (6 bases). Trimming stripped 2 bases from V and 8 bases from J, with 16 bases between. From germline, CDR1 is SEHNR and CDR2 FQNEAQ (reference sequence). There are 15 residues in the CDR3. This CDR3 reads CASSLSWGGQDIQYF. CDR3 nucleotide sequence: TGTGCCAGCAGCTTATCATGGGGAGGTCAGGACATTCAGTACTTC.

The sample holds a few counts of this clonotype. V is TRBV20-1 and J is TRBJ1-1, with D unresolved. The CDR3 totals 14 residues. CDR1 and CDR2 from the germline V gene are DFQATT and SNEGSKA (reference sequence). V lost 8 bases and J lost 1, with 17 bases in between. CDR3 amino acids: CSPEMGFSNTEAFF. The CDR3 coding sequence is TGCAGTCCCGAAATGGGATTCTCGAACACTGAAGCTTTCTTT.

The V call is TRBV7-8, the J call TRBJ2-7, with 12 bases matching TRBD2. Germline loops: CDR1 SGHVS, CDR2 FQNEAQ. Unmatched junction bases numbered 8, after V lost 5 bases and J lost 3 bases. The CDR3 contains 16 residues. The CDR3 DNA reads TGTGCCAGCAGCCCCGGACTAGCGGGAAGCTGCTACGAGCAGTACTTC. Its protein is CASSPGLAGSCYEQYF.

This clonotype has a handful of counts. The V and J genes are TRBV24-1 and TRBJ2-1; 9 bases fit TRBD2. Germline assignment: CDR1 KGHDR and CDR2 SFDVKD. Trimming removed 4 bases from V and 10 bases from J; junction bases left unmatched: 10. The CDR3 consists of 15 residues. CDR3 bases: TGTGCCACCAGTGAAGATAGCGGGAGTTCTTGGGAGCAGTTCTTC. Translation: CATSEDSGSSWEQFF.

This clonotype was observed a handful of times. CDR3 region: CAWSGGHLRRTDTQYF. CDR3 coding DNA: TGTGCCTGGAGTGGAGGACATCTTCGAAGGACAGATACGCAGTATTTT. The chain carries TRBV30 and TRBJ2-3; tentatively, D is TRBD1 (5 bases). This CDR3 comprises 16 residues. V shed 1 base and J shed 3 bases, with 17 bases lying between them. Germline CDR1 is GTSNPN and CDR2 is SVGIG (reference sequence).

The J gene is TRBJ1-2, the V gene TRBV4-3; D gene unclear. Trimming took off 0 bases at V and 5 bases at J, with 13 bases between the two ends. Germline loops: CDR1 LGHNA, CDR2 YSLEER. This CDR3 region has 15 residues. CDR3 bases: TGCGCCAGCAGCCAAGATGCGGACCTTGGTTATGGCTACACCTTC. Translating gives CASSQDADLGYGYTF.

The chain couples TRBV6-5 to TRBJ1-2; 8 bases fit TRBD1. J lost 4 bases, V lost 5 bases, and 9 bases had no gene match. The CDR3 contains 15 residues. Germline CDR1 and CDR2: MNHEY and SVGAGI. In DNA form, the CDR3 reads TGTGCCAGCAGTAGTCCCCGGGACAGGAGCTATGGCTACACCTTC. This encodes CASSSPRDRSYGYTF.